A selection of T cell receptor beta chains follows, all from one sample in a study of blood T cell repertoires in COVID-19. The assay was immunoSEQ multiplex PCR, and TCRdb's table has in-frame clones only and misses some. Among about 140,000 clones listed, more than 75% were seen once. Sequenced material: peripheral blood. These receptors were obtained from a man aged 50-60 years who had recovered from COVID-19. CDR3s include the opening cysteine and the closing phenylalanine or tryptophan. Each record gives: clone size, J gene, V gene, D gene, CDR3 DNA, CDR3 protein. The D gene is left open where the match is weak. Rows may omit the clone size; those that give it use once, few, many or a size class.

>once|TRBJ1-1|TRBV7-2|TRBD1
TGTGCCAGCAGCCAAGGGGGCGGCACTGAAGCTTTCTTT
CASSQGGGTEAFF
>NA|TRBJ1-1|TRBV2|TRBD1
TGTGCCAGCAGTGCGACAGGGTTGGGCACTGAAGCTTTCTTT
CASSATGLGTEAFF
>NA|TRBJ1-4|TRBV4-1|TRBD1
TGCGCCAGCAGCCGCTGGACAGGAGCAACTAATGAAAAACTGTTTTTT
CASSRWTGATNEKLFF
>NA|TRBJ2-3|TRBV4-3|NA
TGCGCCAGCAGCCAAGGGACGGGCGGGACCCGCACAGATACGCAGTATTTT
CASSQGTGGTRTDTQYF
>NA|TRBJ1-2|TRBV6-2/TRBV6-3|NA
TGTGCCAGCAGTTACGATGAGTTCTACTATGGCTACACCTTC
CASSYDEFYYGYTF
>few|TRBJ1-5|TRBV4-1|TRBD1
TGCGCCAGCAGCCAAGATGGGGGACAGTTCAATCAGCCCCAGCATTTT
CASSQDGGQFNQPQHF
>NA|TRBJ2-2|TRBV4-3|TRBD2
TGCGCCAGCAGCCAAGATTACAGCGGGGGGCGGACCGGGGAGCTGTTTTTT
CASSQDYSGGRTGELFF
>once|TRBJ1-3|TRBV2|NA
TGTGCCAGCAAGAACACCCTTCCAGGAGGAAACACCATATATTTT
CASKNTLPGGNTIYF
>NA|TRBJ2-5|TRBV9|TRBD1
TGTGCCAGCAGCGCGGGGACAGGACAACAAGAGACCCAGTACTTC
CASSAGTGQQETQYF
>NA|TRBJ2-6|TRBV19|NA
TGTGCCAGTAGTCCCCAGGCCTCTGGGGCCAACGTCCTGACTTTC
CASSPQASGANVLTF
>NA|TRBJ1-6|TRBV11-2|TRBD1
TGTGCCAGCAGCTTAGTGACAGGGGGAAATTCACCCCTCCACTTT
CASSLVTGGNSPLHF
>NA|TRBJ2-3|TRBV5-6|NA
TGTGCCAGCAGCTTGGGTGGGGACAACACAGATACGCAGTATTTT
CASSLGGDNTDTQYF
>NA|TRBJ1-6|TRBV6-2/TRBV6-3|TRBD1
TGTGCCAGCAGTTACTCCGGGACAGGGAGCTCCTATAATTCACCCCTCCACTTT
CASSYSGTGSSYNSPLHF
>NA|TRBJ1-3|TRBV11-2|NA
TGTGCCAGCAGCCCGGACACTGGAAACACCATATATTTT
CASSPDTGNTIYF
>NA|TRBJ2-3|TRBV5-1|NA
TGCGCCAGCAGCTTGGGGGGCAGGGCGGCAGATACGCAGTATTTT
CASSLGGRAADTQYF
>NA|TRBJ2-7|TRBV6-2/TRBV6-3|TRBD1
TGTGCCAGCAGTCTCTATCAGGGGGCGGGCCACGAGCAGTACTTC
CASSLYQGAGHEQYF
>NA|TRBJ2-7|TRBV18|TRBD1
TGTGCCAGCTCACACAACATGGGGACAGGGCGCTACGAGCAGTACTTC
CASSHNMGTGRYEQYF
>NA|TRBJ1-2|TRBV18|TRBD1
TGTGCCAGCTCAGCAGGGACAGATTATGGCTACACCTTC
CASSAGTDYGYTF
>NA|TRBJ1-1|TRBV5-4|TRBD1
TGTGCCAGCAGCGGCGGGACAGGGGGCCTATCTGAAGCTTTCTTT
CASSGGTGGLSEAFF
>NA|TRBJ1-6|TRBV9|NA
TGTGCCAGCGGGAAACAGGGAAATAATTCACCCCTCCACTTT
CASGKQGNNSPLHF
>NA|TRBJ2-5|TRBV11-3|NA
TGTGCCAGCAGCTTAATATCAGGGGAGACCCAGTACTTC
CASSLISGETQYF
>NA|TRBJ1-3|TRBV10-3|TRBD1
TGTGCCATCAGTCCCTCTCCGGGACAGGAAAGAAACACCATATATTTT
CAISPSPGQERNTIYF
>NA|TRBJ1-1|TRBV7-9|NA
TGTGCCAGCAGCTCATTCAGGGGAATCGGAACTGAAGCTTTCTTT
CASSSFRGIGTEAFF
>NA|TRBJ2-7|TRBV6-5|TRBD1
TGTGCCAGCAAGAGGGAATGGGACAGGGACGAGCAGTACTTC
CASKREWDRDEQYF
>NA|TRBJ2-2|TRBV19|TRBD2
TGTGCCAGTAGCCGACTAGCGGGGGGCCAGAACACCGGGGAGCTGTTTTTT
CASSRLAGGQNTGELFF
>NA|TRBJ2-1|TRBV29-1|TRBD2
TGCAGCGTTGAAGGACTAGCGGGGGCCAATGAGCAGTTCTTC
CSVEGLAGANEQFF
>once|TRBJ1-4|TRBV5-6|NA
TGTGCCAGCAGGCCGCAGGGTTGGGGTAATGAAAAACTGTTTTTT
CASRPQGWGNEKLFF
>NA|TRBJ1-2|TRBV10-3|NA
TGTGCCATCAGTGACGAGAATCTCGTCTATGGCTACACCTTC
CAISDENLVYGYTF
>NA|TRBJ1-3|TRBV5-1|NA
TGCGCCAGCAGCAATCCGGGACAATCAGGAAACACCATATATTTT
CASSNPGQSGNTIYF
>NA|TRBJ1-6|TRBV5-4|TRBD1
TGTGCCAGCAGCCCCGGTGCTTTGGGACAGGGTATCACCTATAATTCACCCCTCCACTTT
CASSPGALGQGITYNSPLHF
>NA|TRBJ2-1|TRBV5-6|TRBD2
TGTGCCAGCAGCGGACTTAGACTAGCGGGGGGGCATGAGCAGTTCTTC
CASSGLRLAGGHEQFF
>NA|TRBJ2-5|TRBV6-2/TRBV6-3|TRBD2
TGTGCCAGCAGTTACTCGAGAGTCGAGCGGGGGGTACACCAAGAGACCCAGTACTTC
CASSYSRVERGVHQETQYF
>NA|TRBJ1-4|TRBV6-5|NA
TGTGCCACTAAGTTGGGGGCCGATAATGAAAAACTGTTTTTT
CATKLGADNEKLFF
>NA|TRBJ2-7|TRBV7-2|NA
TGTGCCAGCAGCTTAGGAGGACAGAGAACCTACGAGCAGTACTTC
CASSLGGQRTYEQYF
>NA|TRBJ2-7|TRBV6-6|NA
TGTGCCAGCAGGCCCTCGGTGAGGAGTTACGAGCAGTACTTC
CASRPSVRSYEQYF
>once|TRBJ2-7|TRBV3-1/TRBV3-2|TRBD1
TGTGCCAGCAGCCAAGTGACAGGGGACTACGAGCAGTACTTC
CASSQVTGDYEQYF
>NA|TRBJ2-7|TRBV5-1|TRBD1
TGCGCCAGCAGCTTCCAGGGACAGGGTGGTTACGAGCAGTACTTC
CASSFQGQGGYEQYF
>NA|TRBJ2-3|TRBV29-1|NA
TGCAGCGCCTCATCAGGGGAGAGGACAGATACGCAGTATTTT
CSASSGERTDTQYF
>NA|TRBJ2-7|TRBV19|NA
TGTGCCAGTACTACGAGCGAGCAGTACTTC
CASTTSEQYF
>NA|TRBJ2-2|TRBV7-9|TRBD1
TGTGCCAGCAGCTACGGGAATTGGGGACAGTTCGCCGGGGAGCTGTTTTTT
CASSYGNWGQFAGELFF
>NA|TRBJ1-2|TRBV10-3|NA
TGTGCCATCACCTCAGGTTCGGGAAGATATGGCTACACCTTC
CAITSGSGRYGYTF
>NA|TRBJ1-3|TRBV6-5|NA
TGTGCCAGCATCCACGCCAGGGCAGGGGGAAACACCATATATTTT
CASIHARAGGNTIYF
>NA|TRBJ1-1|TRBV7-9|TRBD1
TGTGCCAGCAGCTTGCAGGACAGGGAAGCTTTCTTT
CASSLQDREAFF
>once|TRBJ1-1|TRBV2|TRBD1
TGTGCCAGCACTAGGGACAGATCGAACACTGAAGCTTTCTTT
CASTRDRSNTEAFF
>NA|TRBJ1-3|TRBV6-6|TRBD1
TGTGCCAGCAGCCCCTCCCCGGACAGGGGGTTCTTTTCACTCTCTGGAAACACCATATATTTT
CASSPSPDRGFFSLSGNTIYF
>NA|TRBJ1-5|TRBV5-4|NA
TGTGCCAGCAGCTCGGGAGGGATGAATCAGCCCCAGCATTTT
CASSSGGMNQPQHF
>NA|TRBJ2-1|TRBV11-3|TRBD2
TGTGCCAGCAGCCCAAGCGGGGGGGGATTGCGTGAGCAGTTCTTC
CASSPSGGGLREQFF
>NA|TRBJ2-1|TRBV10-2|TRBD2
TGCGCCAGCAGTGAGAGCCCTCTGGTAGCGGGGGGGCGCAATGAGCAGTTCTTC
CASSESPLVAGGRNEQFF
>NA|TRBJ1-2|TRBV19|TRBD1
TGTGCCAGTCAAAGGGGGCGCGACTATGGCTACACCTTC
CASQRGRDYGYTF
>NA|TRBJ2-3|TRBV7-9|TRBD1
TGTGCCAGCAGCTTTGACAGGGAAGTAAGCACAGATACGCAGTATTTT
CASSFDREVSTDTQYF
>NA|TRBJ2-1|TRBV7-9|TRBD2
TGTGCCAGCAGCAACCGGACTAGCGGGGGGGCCGATGAGCAGTTCTTC
CASSNRTSGGADEQFF
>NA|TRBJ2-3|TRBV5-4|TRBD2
TGTGCCAGCAGCTTGGCGACTAGCGGGGTAGGAGATACGCAGTATTTT
CASSLATSGVGDTQYF
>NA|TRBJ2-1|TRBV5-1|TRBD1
TGCGCCAGCACACCGGGACAGGGTTCCTACAATGAGCAGTTCTTC
CASTPGQGSYNEQFF